This TCR beta chain was recorded in a study of blood T cell repertoires in COVID-19. Study summary: From the United States, Italy and Spain came samples of acute and convalescent COVID-19. T cells, B-cell-depleted T cells, or PBMCs supplied cDNA or gDNA.

Germline values: CDR1 SGHTA, CDR2 FQGNSA. The CDR3 is made up of 16 amino acids. After removal of 5 bases from V and 7 bases from J, the junction contained 13 bases not matched to a gene. Original processing methods: Amplification with reference gene primers provided the estimates of nucleated cell counts. Assay used: immunoSEQ multiplex PCR; TCRdb lists only in-frame clones, some missing. V and J calls and clone size are those listed in that table; D and trimming were worked out from the DNA. The repertoire includes around 140,000 clones, 70% to 90% of them detected once, and 10% sits in the top ten.

The sample taken for sequencing was peripheral blood. This receptor was identified in a man in his forties or fifties with acute or convalescent COVID-19. The chain couples TRBV7-2 to TRBJ2-1; TRBD2 matches at 8 bases. The CDR3 protein is CASSPEGTGGVNEQFF. The CDR3, as DNA: TGTGCCAGCAGCCCGGAGGGAACGGGAGGGGTGAATGAGCAGTTCTTC. Combining the CDR3 with reference TRBV7-2 and TRBJ2-1 gives the whole variable domain GAGVSQSPSNKVTEKGKDVELRCDPISGHTALYWYRQSLGQGLEFLIYFQGNSAPDKSGLPSDRFSAERTGGSVSTLTIQRTQQEDSAVYLCASSPEGTGGVNEQFFGPGTRLTVL.